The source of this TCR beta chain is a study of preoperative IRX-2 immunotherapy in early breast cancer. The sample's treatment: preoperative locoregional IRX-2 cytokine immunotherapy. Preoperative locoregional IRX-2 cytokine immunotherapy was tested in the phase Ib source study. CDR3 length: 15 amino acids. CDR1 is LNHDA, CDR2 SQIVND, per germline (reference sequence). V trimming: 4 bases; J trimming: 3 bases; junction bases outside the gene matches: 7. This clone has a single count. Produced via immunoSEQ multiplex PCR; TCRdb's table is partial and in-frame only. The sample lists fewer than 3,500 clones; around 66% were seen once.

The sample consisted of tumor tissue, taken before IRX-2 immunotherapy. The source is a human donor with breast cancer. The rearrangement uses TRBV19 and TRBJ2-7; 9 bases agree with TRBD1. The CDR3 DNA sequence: TGTGCCAGTAGTACGGACAGGGACAGGGACTACGAGCAGTACTTC. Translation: CASSTDRDRDYEQYF.